These T cell receptor beta chains were read from a single sample in a study of T cell responses to AZD1222 COVID-19 vaccine. Repertoires were generated with immunoSEQ multiplex PCR, while TCRdb's copy carries only in-frame clones and drops some. The sample shows about 94,000 clones, approximately 90% of them seen only once. Sequencing was performed on peripheral blood, taken 28 days after the second AZD1222 dose. The origin of the receptors is an adult who received the AZD1222 COVID-19 vaccine. CDR3s include the opening cysteine and the closing phenylalanine or tryptophan. The D gene is left open where the match is weak. Only some rows state a clone size, as once, few, many or a class for expanded clones.

d_call: .
j_call: TRBJ2-3
v_call: TRBV18
clone_size: .
cdr3_length: 12
cdr3_nt: TGTGCCAGCTCACCCCTGGGAGATACGCAGTATTTT
cdr3_aa: CASSPLGDTQYF

d_call: .
j_call: TRBJ2-1
v_call: TRBV7-3
clone_size: .
cdr3_length: 14
cdr3_nt: TGTGCCAGCAGCTTAAGCGGGGCGAACAATGAGCAGTTCTTC
cdr3_aa: CASSLSGANNEQFF

d_call: .
j_call: TRBJ1-4
v_call: TRBV18
clone_size: once
cdr3_length: 14
cdr3_nt: TGTGCCAGCGCTGGATCGACGGGACCTGAAAAACTGTTTTTT
cdr3_aa: CASAGSTGPEKLFF

d_call: TRBD1
j_call: TRBJ2-4
v_call: TRBV7-9
clone_size: .
cdr3_length: 17
cdr3_nt: TGTGCCAGCAGCTTAGCGGGGGACAGTGCCTTCAAAAACATTCAGTACTTC
cdr3_aa: CASSLAGDSAFKNIQYF

d_call: TRBD2
j_call: TRBJ2-3
v_call: TRBV6-5
clone_size: .
cdr3_length: 15
cdr3_nt: TGTGCCAGTTACAGAGGCCTAGCGGTCACAGATACGCAGTATTTT
cdr3_aa: CASYRGLAVTDTQYF

d_call: TRBD2
j_call: TRBJ2-1
v_call: TRBV18
clone_size: .
cdr3_length: 19
cdr3_nt: TGTGCCAGCTCACCAGGGACTAGCGGGGGGTTGATAAGCTACAATGAGCAGTTCTTC
cdr3_aa: CASSPGTSGGLISYNEQFF

d_call: .
j_call: TRBJ2-6
v_call: TRBV29-1
clone_size: .
cdr3_length: 14
cdr3_nt: TGCAGCGTCCAATTGAACTCTGGGGCCAACGTCCTGACTTTC
cdr3_aa: CSVQLNSGANVLTF

d_call: .
j_call: TRBJ1-2
v_call: TRBV12-3/TRBV12-4
clone_size: .
cdr3_length: 12
cdr3_nt: TGTGCCAGCAGTACATGGACTTATGGCTACACCTTC
cdr3_aa: CASSTWTYGYTF

d_call: TRBD2
j_call: TRBJ2-7
v_call: TRBV28
clone_size: .
cdr3_length: 14
cdr3_nt: TGTGCCAGCAGTTCCGGGACTAGCGGTTACGAGCAGTACTTC
cdr3_aa: CASSSGTSGYEQYF

d_call: TRBD1
j_call: TRBJ1-6
v_call: TRBV7-9
clone_size: .
cdr3_length: 17
cdr3_nt: TGTGCCAGCAGCTTAGGGGACAGGGGATCCTATAATTCACCCCTCCACTTT
cdr3_aa: CASSLGDRGSYNSPLHF

d_call: .
j_call: TRBJ1-4
v_call: TRBV6-6
clone_size: .
cdr3_length: 15
cdr3_nt: TGTGCCAGCAGTTACTCGGCGGGGGGCGAGGAAAAACTGTTTTTT
cdr3_aa: CASSYSAGGEEKLFF

d_call: .
j_call: TRBJ1-2
v_call: TRBV9
clone_size: once
cdr3_length: 17
cdr3_nt: TGTGCCAGCAGCACCCGACCCGGGGAGAGGGCTAACTATGGCTACACCTTC
cdr3_aa: CASSTRPGERANYGYTF

d_call: .
j_call: TRBJ2-7
v_call: TRBV5-1
clone_size: once
cdr3_length: 17
cdr3_nt: TGCGCCAGCAGCTTGAGCCCATCTGGCCTGAGCTCCTACGAGCAGTACTTC
cdr3_aa: CASSLSPSGLSSYEQYF

d_call: .
j_call: TRBJ2-7
v_call: TRBV13
clone_size: .
cdr3_length: 11
cdr3_nt: TGTGCCAGCAGCCTCCGCTACGAGCAGTACTTC
cdr3_aa: CASSLRYEQYF

d_call: TRBD1
j_call: TRBJ2-3
v_call: TRBV7-8
clone_size: .
cdr3_length: 13
cdr3_nt: TGTGCCAGCAGCACCGACGGACAGGCAACGCAGTATTTT
cdr3_aa: CASSTDGQATQYF

d_call: .
j_call: TRBJ2-1
v_call: TRBV7-2
clone_size: once
cdr3_length: 14
cdr3_nt: TGTGCCAGCAGCTTAGTGGGGACGTGGAATGAGCAGTTCTTC
cdr3_aa: CASSLVGTWNEQFF

d_call: .
j_call: TRBJ2-2
v_call: TRBV5-1
clone_size: .
cdr3_length: 16
cdr3_nt: TGCGCCAGCAGCTTGTCCCCAGGGTCGAACACCGGGGAGCTGTTTTTT
cdr3_aa: CASSLSPGSNTGELFF

d_call: .
j_call: TRBJ1-2
v_call: TRBV20-1
clone_size: .
cdr3_length: 11
cdr3_nt: TGCAGTGCGGCGGGCAACTATGGCTACACCTTC
cdr3_aa: CSAAGNYGYTF

d_call: TRBD1
j_call: TRBJ1-3
v_call: TRBV7-9
clone_size: .
cdr3_length: 15
cdr3_nt: TGTGCCAGCAGCCCTACAGGGGTCGGAGGAAACACCATATATTTT
cdr3_aa: CASSPTGVGGNTIYF

d_call: .
j_call: TRBJ1-1
v_call: TRBV19
clone_size: .
cdr3_length: 15
cdr3_nt: TGTGCCAGTAGTATGTGGGAGGGGAAGATAACTGAAGCTTTCTTT
cdr3_aa: CASSMWEGKITEAFF

d_call: TRBD1
j_call: TRBJ2-3
v_call: TRBV9
clone_size: .
cdr3_length: 19
cdr3_nt: TGTGCCAGCAGCGACCGGGACAGCGACTTTACCTCTAGCACAGATACGCAGTATTTT
cdr3_aa: CASSDRDSDFTSSTDTQYF

d_call: .
j_call: TRBJ2-1
v_call: TRBV7-3
clone_size: .
cdr3_length: 16
cdr3_nt: TGTGCCAGCAGCTTAAGTCTGTCGACCGACCGCAATGAGCAGTTCTTC
cdr3_aa: CASSLSLSTDRNEQFF

d_call: .
j_call: TRBJ2-5
v_call: TRBV9
clone_size: .
cdr3_length: 15
cdr3_nt: TGTGCCAGCAGCGTTTCTGGGGACACTCAAGAGACCCAGTACTTC
cdr3_aa: CASSVSGDTQETQYF

d_call: TRBD1
j_call: TRBJ2-5
v_call: TRBV12-5
clone_size: .
cdr3_length: 14
cdr3_nt: TGTGCTAGTGGTTTGGGTGACAGGGGGGAGACCCAGTACTTC
cdr3_aa: CASGLGDRGETQYF

d_call: .
j_call: TRBJ2-7
v_call: TRBV7-2
clone_size: .
cdr3_length: 16
cdr3_nt: TGTGCCAGCAGCTTAGAGGGGGCGGGAGGAATGTACGAGCAGTACTTC
cdr3_aa: CASSLEGAGGMYEQYF

d_call: .
j_call: TRBJ1-1
v_call: TRBV3-1/TRBV3-2
clone_size: .
cdr3_length: 14
cdr3_nt: TGTGCCAGCAGCCTTGTAGATCGGGGTGGTGGAGCTTTCTTT
cdr3_aa: CASSLVDRGGGAFF

d_call: .
j_call: TRBJ1-2
v_call: TRBV11-2
clone_size: few
cdr3_length: 16
cdr3_nt: TGTGCCAGCAGCCCGTTGGTTGGTGCTCCTCTTGATGGCTACACCTTC
cdr3_aa: CASSPLVGAPLDGYTF

d_call: .
j_call: TRBJ1-1
v_call: TRBV12-3/TRBV12-4
clone_size: once
cdr3_length: 13
cdr3_nt: TGTGCCAGCAGTTTCGACCCCTGGGGGAGGGCTTTCTTT
cdr3_aa: CASSFDPWGRAFF

d_call: .
j_call: TRBJ1-1
v_call: TRBV5-1
clone_size: .
cdr3_length: 16
cdr3_nt: TGCGCCAGCCGTGGTGGTGGGCTCTACATGAACACTGAAGCTTTCTTT
cdr3_aa: CASRGGGLYMNTEAFF

d_call: .
j_call: TRBJ2-5
v_call: TRBV25-1
clone_size: .
cdr3_length: 14
cdr3_nt: TGTGCCAGCAGTGGGCAAGGGACCCCGGAGACCCAGTACTTC
cdr3_aa: CASSGQGTPETQYF

d_call: .
j_call: TRBJ1-4
v_call: TRBV7-2
clone_size: .
cdr3_length: 14
cdr3_nt: TGTGCCAGCAGCATCTCCGAGGGCGTTGGAAAACTGTTTTTT
cdr3_aa: CASSISEGVGKLFF

d_call: TRBD2
j_call: TRBJ2-5
v_call: TRBV11-2
clone_size: .
cdr3_length: 16
cdr3_nt: TGTGCCAGCAGCTTAAAGGGACTAGCGGGTCGAGGGACCCAGTACTTC
cdr3_aa: CASSLKGLAGRGTQYF

d_call: TRBD2
j_call: TRBJ2-3
v_call: TRBV3-1/TRBV3-2
clone_size: .
cdr3_length: 15
cdr3_nt: TGTGCCAGCAGCCGGGGGACTAGCATTGTGAATACGCAGTATTTT
cdr3_aa: CASSRGTSIVNTQYF

d_call: .
j_call: TRBJ2-2
v_call: TRBV9
clone_size: .
cdr3_length: 13
cdr3_nt: TGTGCCAGCAGCGTGGGGAACACCGGGGAGCTGTTTTTT
cdr3_aa: CASSVGNTGELFF

d_call: TRBD1
j_call: TRBJ1-4
v_call: TRBV15
clone_size: .
cdr3_length: 18
cdr3_nt: TGTGCCACCAGCTCTACAGGGACAGATAAAGTTGGAGGGGAAAAACTGTTTTTT
cdr3_aa: CATSSTGTDKVGGEKLFF

d_call: TRBD2
j_call: TRBJ2-1
v_call: TRBV4-3
clone_size: .
cdr3_length: 15
cdr3_nt: TGCGCCAGCAGCCAAGATCGAGCGGGGGGACATGAGCAGTTCTTC
cdr3_aa: CASSQDRAGGHEQFF

d_call: .
j_call: TRBJ2-3
v_call: TRBV5-1
clone_size: .
cdr3_length: 13
cdr3_nt: TGCGCCAGCAGCCTAACGGCACGAGATACGCAGTATTTT
cdr3_aa: CASSLTARDTQYF

d_call: .
j_call: TRBJ1-1
v_call: TRBV2
clone_size: once
cdr3_length: 11
cdr3_nt: TGTGCCAGCAGTTGGGGCACTGAAGCTTTCTTT
cdr3_aa: CASSWGTEAFF

d_call: .
j_call: TRBJ1-3
v_call: TRBV20-1
clone_size: .
cdr3_length: 16
cdr3_nt: TGCAGTGCTAGTGCGGCCGGGCAGGGGCCTGGAAACACCATATATTTT
cdr3_aa: CSASAAGQGPGNTIYF

d_call: TRBD2
j_call: TRBJ2-5
v_call: TRBV2
clone_size: .
cdr3_length: 15
cdr3_nt: TGTGCCAGCAGTGAGCACCTAGCGGGAGGAGAGACCCAGTACTTC
cdr3_aa: CASSEHLAGGETQYF

d_call: TRBD1
j_call: TRBJ1-2
v_call: TRBV2
clone_size: .
cdr3_length: 13
cdr3_nt: TGTGCCAGCAAGGACAGGGGTCTCTATGGCTACACCTTC
cdr3_aa: CASKDRGLYGYTF

d_call: .
j_call: TRBJ1-2
v_call: TRBV5-6
clone_size: .
cdr3_length: 15
cdr3_nt: TGTGCCAGCAGCTTGGCCGCGACGGACCGTTGGGGCTACACCTTC
cdr3_aa: CASSLAATDRWGYTF

d_call: .
j_call: TRBJ1-1
v_call: TRBV3-1/TRBV3-2
clone_size: .
cdr3_length: 16
cdr3_nt: TGTGCCAGCAGCCAAGGTGAGATCAGGGTGAACACTGAAGCTTTCTTT
cdr3_aa: CASSQGEIRVNTEAFF

d_call: .
j_call: TRBJ1-2
v_call: TRBV29-1
clone_size: .
cdr3_length: 12
cdr3_nt: TGCAGCGTTGAAAGGGGGGACTATGGCTACACCTTC
cdr3_aa: CSVERGDYGYTF

d_call: .
j_call: TRBJ2-1
v_call: TRBV6-2/TRBV6-3
clone_size: .
cdr3_length: 16
cdr3_nt: TGTGCCAGCAGTTTGCCCGCTGGGACAACCGGAAATGAGCAGTTCTTC
cdr3_aa: CASSLPAGTTGNEQFF

d_call: TRBD2
j_call: TRBJ2-5
v_call: TRBV5-4
clone_size: .
cdr3_length: 15
cdr3_nt: TGTGCCAGCACCTCCACTAGCGGTACACAAGAGACCCAGTACTTC
cdr3_aa: CASTSTSGTQETQYF

d_call: .
j_call: TRBJ1-1
v_call: TRBV28
clone_size: .
cdr3_length: 14
cdr3_nt: TGTGCCAGCAGTTGGTCAGGAGTGAACACTGAAGCTTTCTTT
cdr3_aa: CASSWSGVNTEAFF

d_call: .
j_call: TRBJ2-7
v_call: TRBV28
clone_size: .
cdr3_length: 13
cdr3_nt: TGTGCCAGCAGTGACAGGACCCCCTACGAGCAGTACTTC
cdr3_aa: CASSDRTPYEQYF

d_call: TRBD1
j_call: TRBJ1-2
v_call: TRBV30
clone_size: few
cdr3_length: 12
cdr3_nt: TGTGCCCGGGACAGCAGGAACTATGGCTACACCTTC
cdr3_aa: CARDSRNYGYTF

d_call: .
j_call: TRBJ1-1
v_call: TRBV5-6
clone_size: .
cdr3_length: 12
cdr3_nt: TGTGCCAGCAGTGGCGGGAACACTGAAGCTTTCTTT
cdr3_aa: CASSGGNTEAFF

d_call: .
j_call: TRBJ2-2
v_call: TRBV6-4
clone_size: .
cdr3_length: 13
cdr3_nt: TGTGCCAGCAGTGAACAGGGAACCGGGGAGCTGTTTTTT
cdr3_aa: CASSEQGTGELFF

d_call: TRBD2
j_call: TRBJ2-5
v_call: TRBV4-2
clone_size: .
cdr3_length: 15
cdr3_nt: TGTGCCAGCAGCCGGGCTAGCGGGACCCAAGAGACCCAGTACTTC
cdr3_aa: CASSRASGTQETQYF

d_call: TRBD1
j_call: TRBJ1-2
v_call: TRBV5-1
clone_size: .
cdr3_length: 13
cdr3_nt: TGCGCCAGCAGCCTGGGACAGCTCTATGGCTACACCTTC
cdr3_aa: CASSLGQLYGYTF

d_call: TRBD2
j_call: TRBJ2-3
v_call: TRBV29-1
clone_size: .
cdr3_length: 14
cdr3_nt: TGCAGCGTCAGGACTAGCGGTCCCACAGATACGCAGTATTTT
cdr3_aa: CSVRTSGPTDTQYF

d_call: TRBD1
j_call: TRBJ1-3
v_call: TRBV6-5
clone_size: .
cdr3_length: 15
cdr3_nt: TGTGCCAGCAGTAGGACAGGGAACTCTGGAAACACCATATATTTT
cdr3_aa: CASSRTGNSGNTIYF

d_call: .
j_call: TRBJ2-1
v_call: TRBV6-6
clone_size: .
cdr3_length: 15
cdr3_nt: TGTGCCAGCAGTTACACGGACCCTAAGCATTTCGGGCAGTTCTTC
cdr3_aa: CASSYTDPKHFGQFF

d_call: .
j_call: TRBJ1-5
v_call: TRBV7-8
clone_size: .
cdr3_length: 12
cdr3_nt: TGTGCCAGCAGCCCCGTGAATCAGCCCCAGCATTTT
cdr3_aa: CASSPVNQPQHF

d_call: TRBD2
j_call: TRBJ2-1
v_call: TRBV9
clone_size: once
cdr3_length: 16
cdr3_nt: TGTGCCAGCAGCGTAGGGGCGGGAGTTTACTACAATGAGCAGTTCTTC
cdr3_aa: CASSVGAGVYYNEQFF

d_call: .
j_call: TRBJ1-5
v_call: TRBV11-2
clone_size: .
cdr3_length: 13
cdr3_nt: TGTGCCAGCAGCTTTGGCGCCTATCAGCCCCAGCATTTT
cdr3_aa: CASSFGAYQPQHF